These 14 T cell receptor beta chains were sequenced from one sample in a study of blood T cell repertoires in COVID-19. The protocol was immunoSEQ multiplex PCR, while the TCRdb copy is restricted to in-frame clones and leaves out a portion. This sample carries about 310,000 clones, almost 90% of them seen once, and the ten largest clones take around 4.3%. Sequenced input: PBMCs or T cells enriched from blood (not recorded which). The receptor set was obtained from a young woman with acute COVID-19.

The chain uses TRBV6-5 and TRBJ1-1, with TRBD1 identical over 9 bases. The CDR3 sequence is 13 residues long. Germline V gene data show CDR1 as MNHEY and CDR2 as SVGAGI. After removal of 6 bases from V and 4 bases from J, the junction contained 3 bases not matched to a gene. CDR3 sequence: CASRQGASTEAFF. In nucleotides, the CDR3 is TGTGCCAGCAGACAGGGGGCGAGCACTGAAGCTTTCTTT.

The V gene is TRBV7-3, the J gene TRBJ2-5, with D possibly TRBD1 on 5 matching bases. The ends were cut back, 5 bases at V and 2 bases at J, with 9 bases in the middle. Germline V gives CDR1 SGHTA, CDR2 FQGTGA. The CDR3 contains 13 residues. DNA of the CDR3: TGTGCCAGCAGCCGGACACTTCAAGAGACCCAGTACTTC. Translated: CASSRTLQETQYF.

J is TRBJ2-7 and V is TRBV7-2; TRBD1 aligns across 9 bases. Trimming removed 5 bases from V and 2 bases from J; junction bases left unmatched: 4. The CDR3 has 14 residues. CDR1 and CDR2 from the germline V gene are SGHTA and FQGNSA. The CDR3 sequence is CASSPGTGTYEQYF. The CDR3 region has the DNA TGTGCCAGCAGCCCAGGGACAGGGACCTACGAGCAGTACTTC.

The chain employs TRBV28 and TRBJ1-5; 8 positions match TRBD1. The CDR3 contains 13 residues. Germline V gives CDR1 MDHEN, CDR2 SYDVKM. V gave up 11 bases and J gave up 6 bases; unmatched junction bases: 9. DNA for the CDR3: TGTGCCGGGGGATCAGGGGGCGGTCAGCCCCAGCATTTT. Residues: CAGGSGGGQPQHF.

This chain links TRBV28 with TRBJ1-1; 9 bases are a match to TRBD1. Germline V gene data show CDR1 as MDHEN and CDR2 as SYDVKM. The J segment lost 11 bases and the V segment lost 5 bases, leaving 6 bases of the junction unmatched. CDR3 length equals 12 residues. Here the CDR3 DNA reads TGTGCCAGCAGTCAGCGGACAGGGGCCGCTTTCTTT. Translation gives CASSQRTGAAFF. Together with reference TRBV28 and TRBJ1-1, the CDR3 gives the full variable domain: DVKVTQSSRYLVKRTGEKVFLECVQDMDHENMFWYRQDPGLGLRLIYFSYDVKMKEKGDIPEGYSVSREKKERFSLILESASTNQTSMYLCASSQRTGAAFFGQGTRLTVV.

Here the CDR3 reads CASSQLTSHEQFF. CDR3 nucleotides: TGTGCCAGCAGCCAACTAACTAGCCATGAGCAGTTCTTC. The rearrangement links TRBV4-2 to TRBJ2-1; D may be TRBD2 (6 bases). The ends were cut back, 2 bases at V and 8 bases at J, with 10 bases in the middle. Germline CDR1 LGHNA, CDR2 YNFKEQ. The CDR3 extends over 13 amino acids.

The chain joins TRBV28 to TRBJ1-5, with 8 positions matching TRBD1. The V and J ends lost 7 bases and 5 bases, in that order; junction bases with no gene match: 7. The CDR3 contains 14 residues. Germline CDR1 reads MDHEN; CDR2 reads SYDVKM. Here the CDR3 DNA reads TGTGCCAGCATCTCTGGACAGGGAGATCAGCCCCAGCATTTT. Protein: CASISGQGDQPQHF. The full variable domain, with the rest looked up from reference TRBV28 and TRBJ1-5, is DVKVTQSSRYLVKRTGEKVFLECVQDMDHENMFWYRQDPGLGLRLIYFSYDVKMKEKGDIPEGYSVSREKKERFSLILESASTNQTSMYLCASISGQGDQPQHFGDGTRLSIL.

The chain couples TRBV5-1 to TRBJ1-1; D unclear. Germline-derived CDR1 and CDR2 are SGHRS and YFSETQ. This CDR3 comprises 13 residues. V dropped 0 bases and J dropped 5 bases, with 8 bases sitting between them. The CDR3 sequence: CASSLEGGTEAFF. The CDR3 DNA reads as TGCGCCAGCAGCTTGGAGGGAGGGACTGAAGCTTTCTTT. Looking up the rest from reference TRBV5-1 and TRBJ1-1 gives the full variable domain: KAGVTQTPRYLIKTRGQQVTLSCSPISGHRSVSWYQQTPGQGLQFLFEYFSETQRNKGNFPGRFSGRQFSNSRSEMNVSTLELGDSALYLCASSLEGGTEAFFGQGTRLTVV.

CDR3 DNA sequence: TGTGCCAGTAGTATAGTCGGGCTAGCGGGTTACAATGAGCAGTTCTTC. This translates into CASSIVGLAGYNEQFF. V gene TRBV19 combines with J gene TRBJ2-1, with TRBD2 identical over 8 bases. The CDR3 extends over 16 amino acids. Per germline, CDR1 LNHDA and CDR2 SQIVND (reference sequence). With V trimmed by 1 base and J by 4 bases, 6 bases remained unmatched. Drawing the rest from reference TRBV19 and TRBJ2-1, the complete variable domain is DGGITQSPKYLFRKEGQNVTLSCEQNLNHDAMYWYRQDPGQGLRLIYYSQIVNDFQKGDIAEGYSVSREKKESFPLTVTSAQKNPTAFYLCASSIVGLAGYNEQFFGPGTRLTVL.

In nucleotides, the CDR3 is TGTGCCAGCACCTACGCGGGGGAAACCTACGAGCAGTACTTC. Translated: CASTYAGETYEQYF. This chain links TRBV6-6 with TRBJ2-7, with 7 positions matching TRBD2. CDR3 size: 14 residues. Trimming cost V 7 bases and J 2 bases; bases outside gene matches: 8. The germline gives CDR1 MNHNY, CDR2 SVGAGI (reference sequence).

The genes are TRBV28 and TRBJ2-1, with TRBD2 matching over 9 bases. The germline V gene encodes CDR1 MDHEN and CDR2 SYDVKM. This CDR3 comprises 13 residues. With 5 bases clipped from V and 7 bases from J, the junction kept 3 bases outside the gene matches. The CDR3 sequence: CASSRTSENEQFF. The CDR3 region has the DNA TGTGCCAGCAGTCGGACTAGCGAGAATGAGCAGTTCTTC.

In regard to this clone: Distinct nucleotide sequences in the sample also encode this CDR3. The chain has TRBV10-2 and TRBJ2-7; TRBD2 might be the D (5 bases). The CDR3 is 12 amino acids. Trimming stripped 3 bases from V and 3 bases from J, with 6 bases between. The germline V gene has CDR1 WSHSY and CDR2 SAAADI. This CDR3 reads CASSEGGYEQYF. The CDR3 coding sequence is TGCGCCAGCAGTGAAGGAGGCTACGAGCAGTACTTC.

The chain uses TRBV9 and TRBJ2-5, with TRBD2 as a possible D gene (6 bases). The CDR3 has 15 residues. The germline V gene has CDR1 SGDLS and CDR2 YYNGEE. The V end was cut by 4 bases, the J end by 0 bases, with 13 bases between. CDR3 nucleotides: TGTGCCAGCAGCTCGCTAGCGCAATACCAAGAGACCCAGTACTTC. Translated, it gives CASSSLAQYQETQYF.

V gene TRBV18 combines with J gene TRBJ2-3; the match to TRBD2 covers 10 bases. Germline V gives CDR1 KGHSH, CDR2 LQKENI. The length of the CDR3 is 15 residues. The V and J ends lost 1 base and 11 bases, in that order; junction bases with no gene match: 9. The CDR3 here is CASSPRAGGPEEQYF. The CDR3 coding sequence is TGTGCCAGCTCACCACGAGCGGGAGGGCCGGAGGAGCAGTATTTT.